This T cell receptor (beta chain) was identified in a study of T cell responses to AZD1222 COVID-19 vaccine. Study-wide results and caveats: The donors showed a predominance of white British ancestry and of females, with possible underestimation of clonal diversity.

The J segment lost 4 bases and the V segment lost 2 bases, leaving 4 bases of the junction unmatched. Germline-derived CDR1 and CDR2 are MNHEY and SMNVEV (reference sequence). The CDR3 is 15 amino acids. A word on this clone: Its antigen is as yet unknown.

TCRdb's table, derived via immunoSEQ multiplex PCR, lists solely in-frame clones and lacks some. The sample carries more than 130,000 clones, about nine tenths recorded once. The rearrangement links TRBV27 to TRBJ2-3; the match to TRBD1 covers 9 bases. The TCR was taken from an adult in good health. The sequencing used peripheral blood, collected on day 0 of AZD1222 vaccination. The CDR3 DNA reads TGTGCCAGCAGTTTAGGGACAGGGCTCGCAGATACGCAGTATTTT. Translated: CASSLGTGLADTQYF.